The present entry profiles one T cell receptor beta chain with its context. Which antigen it targets is not known. Base qualities are missing; no much larger clone stands one base away. These data are taken from a study of OX40 agonist ivuxolimab in advanced cancers. Regarding the complete study: Ivuxolimab was a fully human IgG2 agonistic monoclonal antibody targeting the costimulatory receptor OX40 (CD134). Of the 50 to 55 dose-escalation patients, hepatocellular carcinoma was present in about 20, melanoma in approximately 15, renal cell carcinoma in 9 and head and neck cancer in 9. The paper reports the monotherapy dose-escalation portion (N of about 54 patients) of the phase I ivuxolimab trial. The point of sequencing TCRbeta in the periphery was to test whether ivuxolimab changed TCR sequence diversity and drove clonal T-cell expansion. The dose-escalation cohort was approximately 83% male with a mean age of about 65 years, ranging from roughly 23 to 79. Partial responses occurred in three dose-escalation patients: two with cutaneous melanoma and one with hepatocellular carcinoma. Intravenous ivuxolimab was administered to patients every 2 weeks at six dose levels: 0.01, 0.1, 0.3, 1.5, 3 and 10 mg/kg. Patients were allowed to have had prior anti-PD-1, anti-PD-L1 or anti-CTLA-4 therapy, and around 40% of the dose-escalation patients had previously received checkpoint inhibitors. What the work shows at the level of the full study, not this receptor alone: After ivuxolimab, more expanded clones were found on average in CD8+ T cells than in CD4+ T cells. Low levels of normalized T-cell clonal expansion were also seen in some nonresponding patients. At doses from 0.1 to 3.0 mg/kg, clonal expansion was seen in both CD4+ and CD8+ blood T cells between baseline and week 6. In partial responders in the 0.1-3.0 mg/kg groups, normalized peripheral clonal expansion was found to be among the lowest, especially among CD8+ T cells. Which antigens the clonally expanded peripheral T cells were specific for was not determined.

The cysteine opens and the phenylalanine closes a CDR3 of 13 amino acids. Solely the CDR3 DNA is kept, with 39 bases framed from the first base. The germline V gene specifies SGHRS as CDR1 and YFSETQ as CDR2. Unmatched junction bases come to 9, with V trimmed by 6 bases and J by 9 bases. Genomic DNA was extracted from sorted cells for sequencing of the TCRbeta CDR3 region. TCRbeta CDR3 regions were sequenced using the immunoSEQ Assay. Here the immuneACCESS table is served through TCRdb, limited to in-frame sequences with V and J called. Missing clones are a known gap in these copies; in checked studies unresolved V genes cover under half, and the rest lacks a known reason. Counted in this sample were 49,000 or so clones; around nine tenths of them appeared once. The top ten clones comprise 11% to 15% of the sample. Patients with autoimmune disease history or receiving systemic immunosuppression were excluded from the trial. Peripheral blood for TCR sequencing was collected from all dose cohorts at baseline, on cycle 4 day 1, and on cycle 7 day 1. Samples came from an open-label, multicenter, first-in-human phase I dose-escalation trial of ivuxolimab. The trial enrolled adults with locally advanced or metastatic head and neck squamous cell, hepatocellular, melanoma or renal cell carcinoma. CD4+ and CD8+ T cells were sorted separately from peripheral blood before TCR sequencing.

The clonotype was recovered from an adult with an advanced solid tumor such as melanoma, head and neck, liver or kidney cancer. Recombination linked TRBV5-1 to TRBJ2-4; 7 bases in the junction line up with TRBD1. Specimen: CD4+ or CD8+ T cells sorted from blood, collected in a trial of the OX40 agonist ivuxolimab. The base sequence is TGCGCCAGCACCCAAGACAGGGTTGGCATTCAGTACTTC. The translation is CASTQDRVGIQYF.